Listed below are T cell receptor beta chains from one sample, sequenced in a study of T cells after yellow fever vaccination. TCRdb recomputed calls from the 5' RACE reads with MiXCR, one row per CDR3 protein. Among just under 600,000 distinct CDR3 sequences listed, about 13% were seen once. Sequencing was performed on PBMCs, taken on the day of the yellow fever booster vaccination. Every receptor here comes from a man aged 30 to 39 who received the YFV17D yellow fever vaccine. Both conserved end residues are part of each CDR3. The order of the fields is D gene, J gene, V gene, clone size, CDR3 protein, CDR3 DNA. The D gene is left open where the match is weak. Some rows mark clone size as missing; the rest say once, few, many or name a class of expanded clone.

d_gene: NA
j_gene: TRBJ2-2
v_gene: TRBV7-7
abundance: few
CDR3aa: CASRSTAGNTGELFF
CDR3nt: TGTGCCAGCCGATCTACGGCCGGTAACACCGGGGAGCTGTTTTTT

d_gene: NA
j_gene: TRBJ1-2
v_gene: TRBV29-1
abundance: NA
CDR3aa: CSVEKLLRGFVGYTF
CDR3nt: TGCAGCGTTGAAAAACTTCTTAGGGGCTTCGTTGGCTACACCTTC

d_gene: TRBD2
j_gene: TRBJ2-1
v_gene: TRBV3-1
abundance: NA
CDR3aa: CASSQLSSGRLANEQFF
CDR3nt: TGTGCCAGCAGCCAATTGTCTAGCGGGAGACTCGCGAATGAGCAGTTCTTC

d_gene: NA
j_gene: TRBJ2-5
v_gene: TRBV20-1
abundance: NA
CDR3aa: CSAITSEQETQYF
CDR3nt: TGCAGTGCTATCACTAGTGAGCAAGAGACCCAGTACTTC

d_gene: NA
j_gene: TRBJ2-5
v_gene: TRBV7-8
abundance: few
CDR3aa: CASSQLQRQETQYF
CDR3nt: TGTGCCAGCAGCCAGTTACAGAGACAAGAGACCCAGTACTTC

d_gene: NA
j_gene: TRBJ2-2
v_gene: TRBV20-1
abundance: NA
CDR3aa: CSASGLGATGELFF
CDR3nt: TGCAGTGCTAGTGGATTGGGGGCGACCGGGGAGCTGTTTTTT

d_gene: NA
j_gene: TRBJ1-5
v_gene: TRBV7-9
abundance: NA
CDR3aa: CASSLGTSNQPQHF
CDR3nt: TGTGCCAGCAGCTTAGGGACTAGCAATCAGCCCCAGCATTTT

d_gene: TRBD2
j_gene: TRBJ2-7
v_gene: TRBV6-2/TRBV6-3
abundance: NA
CDR3aa: CATKGLAGGPSYEQYF
CDR3nt: TGTGCCACCAAGGGACTAGCGGGAGGGCCCTCCTACGAGCAGTACTTC

d_gene: NA
j_gene: TRBJ2-1
v_gene: TRBV5-1
abundance: few
CDR3aa: CASSFRLVSYNEQFF
CDR3nt: TGCGCCAGCAGCTTCAGACTAGTCTCCTACAATGAGCAGTTCTTC

d_gene: NA
j_gene: TRBJ1-1
v_gene: TRBV20-1
abundance: many
CDR3aa: CSASVPLFMNTEAFF
CDR3nt: TGCAGTGCTAGCGTACCGTTATTCATGAACACTGAAGCTTTCTTT

d_gene: NA
j_gene: TRBJ1-1
v_gene: TRBV3-1
abundance: NA
CDR3aa: CASSQLGLGEAFF
CDR3nt: TGTGCCAGCAGCCAGTTGGGTCTCGGTGAAGCTTTCTTT

d_gene: NA
j_gene: TRBJ2-5
v_gene: TRBV5-1
abundance: few
CDR3aa: CASSHGTAGQETQYF
CDR3nt: TGCGCCAGCAGCCATGGGACTGCCGGACAAGAGACCCAGTACTTC

d_gene: NA
j_gene: TRBJ2-5
v_gene: TRBV7-9
abundance: NA
CDR3aa: CASSLVPRGSQTQYF
CDR3nt: TGTGCCAGCAGCTTAGTACCACGGGGCAGCCAGACCCAGTACTTC

d_gene: NA
j_gene: TRBJ2-7
v_gene: TRBV20-1
abundance: NA
CDR3aa: CSARQLERPEQYF
CDR3nt: TGCAGTGCTAGGCAGCTGGAGCGCCCCGAGCAGTACTTC

d_gene: TRBD2
j_gene: TRBJ2-1
v_gene: TRBV3-1
abundance: NA
CDR3aa: CAFSFRSSSGSLHNEQFF
CDR3nt: TGTGCCTTCAGTTTTCGGTCTTCTAGCGGGAGTCTCCACAATGAGCAGTTCTTC

d_gene: NA
j_gene: TRBJ1-5
v_gene: TRBV27
abundance: few
CDR3aa: CASSFPETANQPQHF
CDR3nt: TGTGCCAGCAGTTTCCCGGAGACAGCTAATCAGCCCCAGCATTTT

d_gene: NA
j_gene: TRBJ2-7
v_gene: TRBV5-1
abundance: NA
CDR3aa: CASSLQSEQYF
CDR3nt: TGCGCCAGCAGCTTGCAGAGCGAGCAGTACTTC

d_gene: NA
j_gene: TRBJ2-1
v_gene: TRBV5-6
abundance: NA
CDR3aa: CASSLDWSSYNEQFF
CDR3nt: TGTGCCAGCAGCTTGGATTGGAGCTCCTACAATGAGCAGTTCTTC

d_gene: NA
j_gene: TRBJ2-1
v_gene: TRBV5-1
abundance: many
CDR3aa: CASSVLGNEQFF
CDR3nt: TGCGCCAGCAGCGTACTTGGGAATGAGCAGTTCTTC

d_gene: TRBD1
j_gene: TRBJ1-4
v_gene: TRBV7-8
abundance: few
CDR3aa: CASSLSGTEGEKLFF
CDR3nt: TGTGCCAGCAGCTTATCTGGGACAGAAGGTGAAAAACTGTTTTTT

d_gene: NA
j_gene: TRBJ1-5
v_gene: TRBV18
abundance: few
CDR3aa: CASSIQEGQPQHF
CDR3nt: TGTGCCAGCTCAATCCAGGAAGGTCAGCCCCAGCATTTT

d_gene: TRBD2
j_gene: TRBJ2-2
v_gene: TRBV5-6
abundance: NA
CDR3aa: CASSLDRLGLAGGRSTGELFF
CDR3nt: TGTGCCAGCAGTTTGGACCGTCTGGGACTAGCGGGAGGGAGGAGCACCGGGGAGCTGTTTTTT

d_gene: TRBD1
j_gene: TRBJ2-7
v_gene: TRBV4-3
abundance: few
CDR3aa: CASSQQPGQHTYEQYF
CDR3nt: TGCGCCAGCAGCCAACAACCGGGACAGCACACCTACGAGCAGTACTTC

d_gene: NA
j_gene: TRBJ1-1
v_gene: TRBV29-1
abundance: NA
CDR3aa: CSVVSGNTEAFF
CDR3nt: TGCAGCGTTGTATCAGGGAACACTGAAGCTTTCTTT

d_gene: NA
j_gene: TRBJ1-1
v_gene: TRBV7-8
abundance: many
CDR3aa: CASSLAQGRMNTEAFF
CDR3nt: TGTGCCAGCAGCTTAGCGCAGGGGAGGATGAACACTGAAGCTTTCTTT

d_gene: NA
j_gene: TRBJ2-6
v_gene: TRBV4-3
abundance: few
CDR3aa: CASSQDDLRSGANVLTF
CDR3nt: TGCGCCAGCAGCCAAGACGACCTGAGGTCTGGGGCCAACGTCCTGACTTTC

d_gene: NA
j_gene: TRBJ2-1
v_gene: TRBV9
abundance: few
CDR3aa: CASSVGGMPYNEQFF
CDR3nt: TGTGCCAGCAGCGTAGGGGGGATGCCCTACAATGAGCAGTTCTTC

d_gene: NA
j_gene: TRBJ2-5
v_gene: TRBV7-9
abundance: NA
CDR3aa: CASSFGAIGAQYF
CDR3nt: TGTGCCAGCAGCTTTGGGGCTATCGGGGCCCAGTACTTC

d_gene: NA
j_gene: TRBJ2-7
v_gene: TRBV20-1
abundance: NA
CDR3aa: CSAPNEQIYEQYF
CDR3nt: TGCAGTGCACCGAACGAACAGATCTACGAGCAGTACTTC

d_gene: NA
j_gene: TRBJ2-1
v_gene: TRBV12-3/TRBV12-4
abundance: NA
CDR3aa: CASRDSIVGGVANEQFF
CDR3nt: TGTGCCAGCAGGGACTCCATAGTTGGGGGAGTCGCCAATGAGCAGTTCTTC

d_gene: NA
j_gene: TRBJ2-7
v_gene: TRBV30
abundance: NA
CDR3aa: CAWSVPWIGDYEQYF
CDR3nt: TGTGCCTGGAGTGTACCTTGGATCGGGGATTACGAGCAGTACTTC

d_gene: TRBD2
j_gene: TRBJ2-1
v_gene: TRBV5-1
abundance: NA
CDR3aa: CASSLTSGRIDNEQFF
CDR3nt: TGCGCCAGCAGCCTTACGAGCGGGAGAATTGACAATGAGCAGTTCTTC

d_gene: NA
j_gene: TRBJ2-3
v_gene: TRBV4-2
abundance: NA
CDR3aa: CASSQDPQQGMVTDTQYF
CDR3nt: TGTGCCAGCAGCCAAGATCCGCAACAGGGCATGGTCACAGATACGCAGTATTTT

d_gene: NA
j_gene: TRBJ2-1
v_gene: TRBV11-2
abundance: many
CDR3aa: CASSLNDRTEQFF
CDR3nt: TGTGCCAGCAGCTTGAACGACAGGACAGAGCAGTTCTTC

d_gene: TRBD2
j_gene: TRBJ2-7
v_gene: TRBV25-1
abundance: few
CDR3aa: CASSGLAGGPGYEQYF
CDR3nt: TGTGCCAGCAGTGGGCTAGCGGGAGGGCCGGGGTACGAGCAGTACTTC

d_gene: NA
j_gene: TRBJ2-7
v_gene: TRBV29-1
abundance: NA
CDR3aa: CSVSPGEVGEKYF
CDR3nt: TGCAGCGTTAGCCCAGGGGAGGTGGGAGAAAAGTACTTC

d_gene: TRBD2
j_gene: TRBJ2-7
v_gene: TRBV18
abundance: few
CDR3aa: CASSPGLAGEDEQYF
CDR3nt: TGTGCCAGCTCACCGGGACTAGCGGGAGAGGACGAGCAGTACTTC

d_gene: NA
j_gene: TRBJ2-4
v_gene: TRBV5-5
abundance: few
CDR3aa: CASSLVGVPKSIQYF
CDR3nt: TGTGCCAGCAGCTTGGTAGGCGTACCCAAAAGCATTCAGTACTTC

d_gene: TRBD2
j_gene: TRBJ2-7
v_gene: TRBV5-4
abundance: NA
CDR3aa: CASTPPGTSGSINEQYF
CDR3nt: TGTGCCAGCACACCTCCCGGGACTAGCGGGAGTATTAACGAGCAGTACTTC

d_gene: NA
j_gene: TRBJ2-7
v_gene: TRBV28
abundance: few
CDR3aa: CASRTSRSDEQYF
CDR3nt: TGTGCCAGCCGGACCAGTCGGTCTGACGAGCAGTACTTC

d_gene: TRBD1
j_gene: TRBJ2-7
v_gene: TRBV20-1
abundance: NA
CDR3aa: CSARRDRGYEQYF
CDR3nt: TGCAGTGCTAGACGAGACAGGGGCTACGAGCAGTACTTC

d_gene: TRBD2
j_gene: TRBJ2-7
v_gene: TRBV29-1
abundance: NA
CDR3aa: CSILTSGRLEQYF
CDR3nt: TGCAGCATTCTCACTAGCGGGAGACTCGAGCAGTACTTC

d_gene: NA
j_gene: TRBJ2-3
v_gene: TRBV7-6
abundance: few
CDR3aa: CASSLAPGADTQYF
CDR3nt: TGTGCCAGCAGCTTGGCCCCGGGGGCAGATACGCAGTATTTT

d_gene: TRBD2
j_gene: TRBJ2-1
v_gene: TRBV5-1
abundance: many
CDR3aa: CASSLRTSGYNEQFF
CDR3nt: TGCGCCAGCAGCCTGCGGACTAGCGGATACAATGAGCAGTTCTTC

d_gene: TRBD1
j_gene: TRBJ2-2
v_gene: TRBV30
abundance: few
CDR3aa: CAWSTGVTGELFF
CDR3nt: TGTGCCTGGTCCACAGGGGTCACCGGGGAGCTGTTTTTT

d_gene: NA
j_gene: TRBJ2-3
v_gene: TRBV20-1
abundance: NA
CDR3aa: CSALYEGSPQYF
CDR3nt: TGCAGTGCCCTATATGAGGGGAGCCCGCAGTATTTT

d_gene: NA
j_gene: TRBJ2-7
v_gene: TRBV6-2/TRBV6-3
abundance: many
CDR3aa: CASSLRSESYEQYF
CDR3nt: TGTGCCAGCAGCCTACGTTCAGAAAGCTACGAGCAGTACTTC

d_gene: TRBD2
j_gene: TRBJ2-1
v_gene: TRBV30
abundance: NA
CDR3aa: CAWSHWTSGRADGLVEQFF
CDR3nt: TGTGCCTGGAGTCACTGGACTAGCGGGAGGGCCGATGGGCTGGTTGAGCAGTTCTTC

d_gene: TRBD2
j_gene: TRBJ2-5
v_gene: TRBV3-1
abundance: NA
CDR3aa: CASSQGLAGGIGETQYF
CDR3nt: TGTGCCAGCAGCCAAGGACTAGCGGGAGGTATTGGAGAGACCCAGTACTTC

d_gene: TRBD1
j_gene: TRBJ2-2
v_gene: TRBV12-3/TRBV12-4
abundance: NA
CDR3aa: CASSLRQGIGELFF
CDR3nt: TGTGCCAGCAGTTTACGACAGGGAATCGGGGAGCTGTTTTTT

d_gene: TRBD2
j_gene: TRBJ2-7
v_gene: TRBV4-3
abundance: NA
CDR3aa: CASSQRLASPYEQYF
CDR3nt: TGCGCCAGCAGCCAAAGACTAGCGTCACCCTACGAGCAGTACTTC

d_gene: NA
j_gene: TRBJ2-2
v_gene: TRBV7-9
abundance: few
CDR3aa: CASSPIDAQYTGELFF
CDR3nt: TGTGCCAGCAGCCCTATAGATGCACAGTACACCGGGGAGCTGTTTTTT

d_gene: NA
j_gene: TRBJ2-1
v_gene: TRBV4-2
abundance: NA
CDR3aa: CASSQDQDGFYNEQFF
CDR3nt: TGTGCCAGCAGCCAAGATCAAGATGGCTTCTACAATGAGCAGTTCTTC

d_gene: NA
j_gene: TRBJ2-5
v_gene: TRBV15
abundance: many
CDR3aa: CATSEEETQYF
CDR3nt: TGTGCCACCAGCGAAGAAGAGACCCAGTACTTC

d_gene: TRBD1
j_gene: TRBJ1-2
v_gene: TRBV27
abundance: NA
CDR3aa: CASSLSGTGFYYGYTF
CDR3nt: TGTGCCAGCAGTTTATCGGGGACAGGGTTCTACTATGGCTACACCTTC

d_gene: NA
j_gene: TRBJ2-7
v_gene: TRBV6-2/TRBV6-3
abundance: NA
CDR3aa: CASSSYVAVSYEQYF
CDR3nt: TGTGCCAGCAGTTCCTACGTGGCAGTCTCCTACGAGCAGTACTTC

d_gene: NA
j_gene: TRBJ2-5
v_gene: TRBV5-1
abundance: few
CDR3aa: CASSLERGTETQYF
CDR3nt: TGCGCCAGCAGCCTTGAGCGAGGGACCGAGACCCAGTACTTC

d_gene: NA
j_gene: TRBJ1-1
v_gene: TRBV5-5
abundance: many
CDR3aa: CASSLSANTEAFF
CDR3nt: TGTGCCAGCAGCTTGTCAGCGAACACTGAAGCTTTCTTT

d_gene: TRBD2
j_gene: TRBJ2-5
v_gene: TRBV4-3
abundance: NA
CDR3aa: CASSQVPSGLAAETQYF
CDR3nt: TGCGCCAGCAGCCAAGTCCCCTCGGGACTAGCGGCAGAGACCCAGTACTTC

d_gene: TRBD1
j_gene: TRBJ2-7
v_gene: TRBV5-1
abundance: few
CDR3aa: CASSSQGVAEQYF
CDR3nt: TGCGCCAGCAGCTCCCAGGGGGTAGCCGAGCAGTACTTC